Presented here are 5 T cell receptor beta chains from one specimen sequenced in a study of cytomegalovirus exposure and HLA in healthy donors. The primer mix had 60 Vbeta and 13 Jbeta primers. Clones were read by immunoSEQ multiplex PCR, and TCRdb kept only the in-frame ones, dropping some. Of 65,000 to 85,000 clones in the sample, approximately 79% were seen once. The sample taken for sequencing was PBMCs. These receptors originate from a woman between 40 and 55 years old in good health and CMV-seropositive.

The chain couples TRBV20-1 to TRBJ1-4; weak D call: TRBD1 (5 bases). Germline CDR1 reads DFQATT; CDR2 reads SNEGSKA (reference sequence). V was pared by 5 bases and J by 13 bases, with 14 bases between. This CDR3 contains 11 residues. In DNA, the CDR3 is TGCAGTGCTGGGGGGGGGACGGGACTGTTTTTT. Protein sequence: CSAGGGTGLFF.

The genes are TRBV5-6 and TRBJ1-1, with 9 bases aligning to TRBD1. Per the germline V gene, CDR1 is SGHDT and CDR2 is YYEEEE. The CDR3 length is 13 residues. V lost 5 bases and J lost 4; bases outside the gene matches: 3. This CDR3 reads CASRQTGGTEAFF. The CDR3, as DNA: TGTGCCAGCAGACAGACAGGGGGCACTGAAGCTTTCTTT.

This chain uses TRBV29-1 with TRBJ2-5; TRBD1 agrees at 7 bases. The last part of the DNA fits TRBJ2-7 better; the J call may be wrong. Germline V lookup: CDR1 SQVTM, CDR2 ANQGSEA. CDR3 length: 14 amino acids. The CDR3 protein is CSVVRPDRNYEQYF. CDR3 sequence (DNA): TGCAGCGTTGTTCGTCCGGACAGGAACTACGAGCAGTACTTC.

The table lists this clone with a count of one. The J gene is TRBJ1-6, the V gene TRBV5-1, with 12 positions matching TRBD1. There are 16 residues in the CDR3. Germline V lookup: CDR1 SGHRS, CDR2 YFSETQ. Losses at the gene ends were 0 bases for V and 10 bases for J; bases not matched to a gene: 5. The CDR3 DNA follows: TGCGCCAGCAGCTTGGGCGGGACAGGGGGCAGGTCACCCCTCCACTTT. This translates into CASSLGGTGGRSPLHF.

The CDR3 loop reads CASSLAGQGNQPQHF. CDR3 nucleotide sequence: TGCGCCAGCAGCTTGGCTGGACAGGGCAATCAGCCCCAGCATTTT. The genes are TRBV5-1 and TRBJ1-5; 7 nucleotides match TRBD1. Germline V lookup: CDR1 SGHRS, CDR2 YFSETQ. V lost 0 bases, J lost 2 bases, and 2 bases stayed unmatched. The CDR3 consists of 15 residues.